Each of the 16 T cell receptor beta chains below was sequenced from the same sample in a study of post-analysis software for immune sequencing data. Built from TCR beta cDNA, the libraries had unique molecular identifiers in them. TCRdb itself ran the PCR reads through MiXCR, one entry per CDR3 protein. Here the sample spans fewer than 900,000 distinct CDR3 sequences, 46% being singletons. Findings of the study overall: About 5 TRBV segments occurring more often in patients than controls included TRBV5-6, TRBV5-1 and TRBV20-1.

Their recognized antigens are unknown. Sequencing was carried out using blood. The source is a girl aged 10 to 17 with multiple sclerosis.

This sequence joins TRBV11-2 and TRBJ2-1; D possibly corresponds to TRBD1 (5 bases). Germline V gene lookup returns CDR1 SGHAT and CDR2 FQNNGV. Trimming pared 2 bases from V and 1 base from J, leaving 15 bases between. CDR3 length: 17 amino acids. CDR3 sequence reads: CASSLFGGAASYNEQFF. For the CDR3, the DNA is TGTGCCAGCAGCTTATTCGGTGGGGCGGCTTCCTACAATGAGCAGTTCTTC.

This clonotype was seen only a few times. The rearrangement joins TRBV12-3 or TRBV12-4 to TRBJ2-1, with a weak D call TRBD2 (6 bases). Trimming removed 3 bases from V and 10 bases from J, with 7 bases in between. The CDR3 runs to 11 residues. The CDR3 here is CASSFGLEQFF. CDR3 nucleotides: TGTGCCAGCAGTTTTGGACTAGAGCAGTTCTTC.

The CDR3 bases are TGTGCCAGCGGGTCGTTAGCGGGACCGGCCCTAGATACGCAGTATTTT. Translation: CASGSLAGPALDTQYF. The chain recombines TRBV6-1 with TRBJ2-3, with 8 bases matching TRBD2. Germline V gives CDR1 MNHNS, CDR2 SASEGT. V lost 8 bases to trimming and J lost 5 bases; unmatched junction nucleotides: 15. CDR3 length: 16 residues.

The genes are TRBV20-1 and TRBJ1-5; a possible D gene is TRBD1 (5 bases). V was pared by 5 bases and J by 6 bases, with 14 bases between. The CDR3 consists of 13 residues. The germline V gene encodes CDR1 DFQATT and CDR2 SNEGSKA (reference sequence). The CDR3 region has the DNA TGCAGTGCTCGGAACCGGGGGAGTCAGCCCCAGCATTTT. This sequence encodes CSARNRGSQPQHF.

The V and J genes are TRBV5-1 and TRBJ2-7; TRBD2 matches 8 bases. The CDR3 extends over 14 amino acids. The V segment lost 4 bases and the J segment 12 bases; nucleotides outside the gene matches: 15. Per the germline V gene, CDR1 is SGHRS and CDR2 is YFSETQ. As DNA, the CDR3 is TGCGCCAGCAGCCTCGTAGCGGGACAAGAGACCCGGTACTTC. Its translation: CASSLVAGQETRYF.

There are a few counts of this clonotype. The chain couples TRBV5-1 to TRBJ2-1; 7 positions agree with TRBD2. J gave up 9 bases and V 4 bases, and 10 bases lay outside the gene matches. The germline V gene encodes CDR1 SGHRS and CDR2 YFSETQ. This CDR3 has 14 residues. This chain's CDR3 is CASSPSGGSGEQFF. The CDR3 bases are TGCGCCAGCAGCCCTAGCGGAGGTTCGGGTGAGCAGTTCTTC.

This clonotype was seen a few times. The chain uses TRBV12-3 or TRBV12-4 and TRBJ2-1; D ambiguous. The CDR3 has 13 amino acids. The ends were cut back, 3 bases at V and 5 bases at J, with 8 bases in the middle. CDR3 bases: TGTGCCAGCAGTTTCGTGACCCACAATGAGCAGTTCTTC. Translating gives CASSFVTHNEQFF.

The V gene is TRBV7-8, the J gene TRBJ1-1, with 10 nucleotides matching TRBD1. Germline values: CDR1 SGHVS, CDR2 FQNEAQ. CDR3 length: 14 residues. Losses at the gene ends were 8 bases for V and 5 bases for J; bases not matched to a gene: 8. The CDR3 DNA reads TGTGCCAGCGGCACCCCGGGACAGGGGACTGAAGCTTTCTTT. Translated: CASGTPGQGTEAFF.

J is TRBJ1-4 and V is TRBV7-9, with TRBD1 matching 8 bases. The CDR3 has 17 residues. Germline V gene data show CDR1 as SEHNR and CDR2 as FQNEAQ (reference sequence). V was pared by 4 bases and J by 3 bases, with 10 bases of the junction left unmatched. CDR3 sequence reads: CASSSSGGTGPNEKLFF. Here the CDR3 DNA reads TGTGCCAGCAGCTCGTCCGGGGGGACAGGTCCTAATGAAAAACTGTTTTTT.

The chain uses TRBV5-1 and TRBJ1-5, with D hard to call. The length of the CDR3 is 12 residues. The V gene lost 10 bases and the J gene lost 6 bases, with 14 bases spanning the gap. Germline lookup yields CDR1 SGHRS and CDR2 YFSETQ. DNA for the CDR3: TGCGCCTGCCAAGGGCCGTTTCAGCCCCAGCATTTT. It specifies CACQGPFQPQHF.

The chain joins TRBV5-1 to TRBJ2-7, with unresolved D. The CDR3 loop spans 14 amino acids. Trimming cost V 0 bases and J 2 bases, with 9 bases left between them. CDR1 is SGHRS and CDR2 is YFSETQ in the germline V gene. This CDR3 reads CASSLGATAYEQYF. As DNA, the CDR3 is TGCGCCAGCAGCTTGGGAGCGACCGCCTACGAGCAGTACTTC.

This clonotype was counted a few times. The J gene is TRBJ1-6, the V gene TRBV20-1; 11 nucleotides agree with TRBD1. The V segment lost 5 bases and the J segment 10 bases; nucleotides outside the gene matches: 10. In germline, CDR1 is DFQATT, CDR2 SNEGSKA (reference sequence). The CDR3 runs to 15 residues. The CDR3 DNA sequence: TGCAGTGCTGAAACCTGGACAGGGGGCCTCTCACCCCTCCACTTT. Protein product: CSAETWTGGLSPLHF.

This chain joins TRBV7-8 and TRBJ2-7; maybe TRBD1 (5 bases). Germline V CDR1 and CDR2: SGHVS, FQNEAQ. V lost 0 bases to trimming and J lost 0 bases, with 15 bases between them. CDR3 size: 17 residues. The CDR3 loop is CASSLAGATFSSYEQYF. The CDR3 DNA follows: TGTGCCAGCAGCTTAGCTGGGGCCACATTCAGCTCCTACGAGCAGTACTTC.

The V call is TRBV7-9, the J call TRBJ2-5; perhaps TRBD1 as D (5 bases). CDR1 and CDR2 from the germline V gene are SEHNR and FQNEAQ (reference sequence). The CDR3 consists of 13 residues. V lost 4 bases and J lost 2, with 8 bases in between. CDR3 residues: CASSSTEQETQYF. The CDR3 nucleotides are TGTGCCAGCAGCTCGACAGAACAAGAGACCCAGTACTTC.

This clonotype was observed a handful of times. The V and J genes are TRBV6-5 and TRBJ1-1; 7 bases are shared with TRBD1. CDR3 length equals 13 residues. Looked up from germline, CDR1 is MNHEY and CDR2 is SVGAGI. Losses at the gene ends were 8 bases for V and 3 bases for J; bases not matched to a gene: 6. The CDR3 here is CASGTGTDTEAFF. CDR3 bases: TGTGCCAGCGGGACTGGGACAGACACTGAAGCTTTCTTT.

This clonotype was observed many times. This sequence joins TRBV5-6 and TRBJ2-5, with no clear D. Germline V lookup: CDR1 SGHDT, CDR2 YYEEEE. This CDR3 is built from 13 residues. V dropped 0 bases and J dropped 4 bases, with 7 bases sitting between them. The CDR3 region is CASSLAQIETQYF. In DNA, the CDR3 is TGTGCCAGCAGCTTGGCGCAGATAGAGACCCAGTACTTC.